The sequence of this T cell receptor beta chain was determined in a study of T cells after yellow fever vaccination. Study background: Low-cell-number fractions were prepared with SMART-Seq v4 Ultra Low Input.

Overall study findings and caveats: The CD4 compartment and the CD8 compartment contained a small share of clonotypes in common. There was a possibility that FACS-sorted repertoires contained abundant clonotypes contaminating from the bulk population.

This clonotype was observed a handful of times. Its antigen is unidentified. A 5'RACE template-switching step, the method used to make TCR cDNA, added a universal primer site and UMIs. MiXCR was run by TCRdb on the 5' RACE reads, yielding one entry per CDR3 protein. The profile covers some 250,000 distinct CDR3 sequences, with less than 9% appearing a single time and approximately 0.85% taken by the ten largest. The germline V gene has CDR1 MNHEY and CDR2 SVGAGI. This CDR3 region has 14 residues. V was trimmed by 4 bases and J by 3 bases, leaving 12 bases between them. The chain recombines TRBV6-5 with TRBJ1-2; D is undetermined. The input for sequencing was CD4+ T cells sorted from PBMCs, taken 15 days after the yellow fever booster vaccination. The TCR comes from a man younger than 45 who received the YFV17D yellow fever vaccine. The CDR3 DNA sequence: TGTGCCAGCAGTTTCCGCCTCTCACACTATGGCTACACCTTC. Its protein product is CASSFRLSHYGYTF.